The entry that follows covers one T cell receptor beta chain sequence. Antigen unknown. Those who donated were healthy HIV-negative adults, with no recent acute infections or vaccinations reported. The V and J ends lost 4 bases and 6 bases, in that order; junction bases with no gene match: 8. Germline V CDR1 and CDR2: SGHRS, YFSETQ. This CDR3 is built from 15 residues. Repertoires were generated with immunoSEQ multiplex PCR, while TCRdb's copy carries only in-frame clones and drops some. The profile shows 900,000 to 1,200,000 clones, approximately 80% of them singletons. The data originate from a study of shared clonotypes between healthy human individuals. General observations from the study: Naive CD4 clonotype sharing across four donors was approximately 5%.

The chain carries TRBV5-1 and TRBJ2-1; 9 bases are a match to TRBD1. Material: memory CD4+ T cells from PBMCs. Indicated subset: CD45RA-negative fraction. The TCR sequence derives from a man aged 18 to 29 in good health. Some clones in this sample may be carry-over from other donors' samples. CDR3 sequence reads: CASSHGGQGGNEQFF. The CDR3 DNA reads as TGCGCCAGCAGCCATGGGGGACAGGGTGGCAATGAGCAGTTCTTC. Full variable domain (remainder filled in from reference TRBV5-1 and TRBJ2-1): KAGVTQTPRYLIKTRGQQVTLSCSPISGHRSVSWYQQTPGQGLQFLFEYFSETQRNKGNFPGRFSGRQFSNSRSEMNVSTLELGDSALYLCASSHGGQGGNEQFFGPGTRLTVL.